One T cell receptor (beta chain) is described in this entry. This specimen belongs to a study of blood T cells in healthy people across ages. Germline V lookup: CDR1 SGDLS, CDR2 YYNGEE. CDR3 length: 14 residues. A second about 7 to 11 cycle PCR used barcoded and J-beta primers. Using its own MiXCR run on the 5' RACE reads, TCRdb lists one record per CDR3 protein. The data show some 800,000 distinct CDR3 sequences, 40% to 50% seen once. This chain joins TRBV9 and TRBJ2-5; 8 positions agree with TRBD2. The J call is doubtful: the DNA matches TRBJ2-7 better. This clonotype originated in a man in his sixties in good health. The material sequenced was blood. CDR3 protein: CASRAGGSMHEQYF. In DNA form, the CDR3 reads TGTGCCAGCCGCGCGGGAGGTAGTATGCACGAGCAGTACTTC.